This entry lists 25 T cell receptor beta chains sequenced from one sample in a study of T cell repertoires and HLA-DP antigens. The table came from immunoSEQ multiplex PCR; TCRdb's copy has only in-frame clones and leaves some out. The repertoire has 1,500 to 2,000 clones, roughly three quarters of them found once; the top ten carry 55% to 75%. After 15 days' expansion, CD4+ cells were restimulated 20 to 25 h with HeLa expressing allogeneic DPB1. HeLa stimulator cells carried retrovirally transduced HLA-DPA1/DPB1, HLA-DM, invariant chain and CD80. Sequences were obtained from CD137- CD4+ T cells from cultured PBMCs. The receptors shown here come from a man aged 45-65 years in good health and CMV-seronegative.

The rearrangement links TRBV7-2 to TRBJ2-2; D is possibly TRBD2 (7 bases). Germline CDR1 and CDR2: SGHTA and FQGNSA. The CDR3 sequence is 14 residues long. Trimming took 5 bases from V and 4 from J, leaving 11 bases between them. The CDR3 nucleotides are TGTGCCAGCAGCGGGGGGGCCGTCACCGGGGAGCTGTTTTTT. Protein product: CASSGGAVTGELFF.

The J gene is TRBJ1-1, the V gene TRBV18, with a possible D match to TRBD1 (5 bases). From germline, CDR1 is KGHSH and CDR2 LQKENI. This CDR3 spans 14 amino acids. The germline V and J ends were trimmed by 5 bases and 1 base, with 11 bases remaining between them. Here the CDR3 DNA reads TGTGCCAGCTCAATAGGGACGGGGAACACTGAAGCTTTCTTT. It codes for CASSIGTGNTEAFF. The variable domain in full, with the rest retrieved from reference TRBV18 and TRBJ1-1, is NAGVMQNPRHLVRRRGQEARLRCSPMKGHSHVYWYRQLPEEGLKFMVYLQKENIIDESGMPKERFSAEFPKEGPSILRIQQVVRGDSAAYFCASSIGTGNTEAFFGQGTRLTVV.

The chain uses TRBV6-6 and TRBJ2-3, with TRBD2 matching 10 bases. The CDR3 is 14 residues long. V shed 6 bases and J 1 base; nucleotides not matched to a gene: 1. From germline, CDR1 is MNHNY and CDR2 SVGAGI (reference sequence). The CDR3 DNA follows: TGTGCCAGCAGCGGACTAGCGGGCACAGATACGCAGTATTTT. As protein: CASSGLAGTDTQYF.

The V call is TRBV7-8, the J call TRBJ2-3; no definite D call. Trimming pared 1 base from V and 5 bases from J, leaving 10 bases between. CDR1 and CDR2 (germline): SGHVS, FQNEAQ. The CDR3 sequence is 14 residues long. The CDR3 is CASSLVKGGDTQYF. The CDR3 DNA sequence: TGTGCCAGCAGCTTAGTCAAGGGCGGAGATACGCAGTATTTT.

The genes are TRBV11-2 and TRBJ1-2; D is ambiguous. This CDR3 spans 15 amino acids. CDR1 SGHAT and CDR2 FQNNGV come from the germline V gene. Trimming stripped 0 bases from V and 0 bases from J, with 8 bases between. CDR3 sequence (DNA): TGTGCCAGCAGCTTAGATCGGGTGACTAACTATGGCTACACCTTC. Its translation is CASSLDRVTNYGYTF.

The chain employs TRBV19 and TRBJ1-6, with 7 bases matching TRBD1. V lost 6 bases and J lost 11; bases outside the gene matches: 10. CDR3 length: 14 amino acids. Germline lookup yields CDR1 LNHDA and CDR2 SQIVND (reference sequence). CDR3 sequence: CASSRQGQRAPLHF. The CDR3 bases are TGTGCCAGTAGCCGACAGGGACAGAGAGCACCCCTCCACTTT.

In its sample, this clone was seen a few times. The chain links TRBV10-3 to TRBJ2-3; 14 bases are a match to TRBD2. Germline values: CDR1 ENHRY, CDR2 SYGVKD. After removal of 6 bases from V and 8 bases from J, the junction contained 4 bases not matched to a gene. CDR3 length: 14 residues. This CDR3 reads CAIRGTSGSFTQYF. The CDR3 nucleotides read TGTGCCATCAGAGGGACTAGCGGGAGTTTTACGCAGTATTTT.

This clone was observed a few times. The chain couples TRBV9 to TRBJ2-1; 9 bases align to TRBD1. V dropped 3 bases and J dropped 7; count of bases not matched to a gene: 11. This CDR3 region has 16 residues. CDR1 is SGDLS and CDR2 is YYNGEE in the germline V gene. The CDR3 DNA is TGTGCCAGCAGCGGAAGGGACAGGGTACTCAGAAATGAGCAGTTCTTC. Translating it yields CASSGRDRVLRNEQFF.

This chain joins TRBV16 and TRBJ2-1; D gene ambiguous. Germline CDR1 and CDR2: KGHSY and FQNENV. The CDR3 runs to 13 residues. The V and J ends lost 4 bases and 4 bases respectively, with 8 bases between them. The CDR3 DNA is TGTGCCAGCAGCCGCTCGAGATACAATGAGCAGTTCTTC. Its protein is CASSRSRYNEQFF.

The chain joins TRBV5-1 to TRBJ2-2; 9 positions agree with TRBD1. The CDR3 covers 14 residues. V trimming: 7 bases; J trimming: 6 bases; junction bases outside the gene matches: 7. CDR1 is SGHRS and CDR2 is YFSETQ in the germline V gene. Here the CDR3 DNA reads TGCGCCAGCGACAGGGGGGCTCCACCCGGGGAGCTGTTTTTT. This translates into CASDRGAPPGELFF. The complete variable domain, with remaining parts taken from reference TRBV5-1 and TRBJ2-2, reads KAGVTQTPRYLIKTRGQQVTLSCSPISGHRSVSWYQQTPGQGLQFLFEYFSETQRNKGNFPGRFSGRQFSNSRSEMNVSTLELGDSALYLCASDRGAPPGELFFGEGSRLTVL.

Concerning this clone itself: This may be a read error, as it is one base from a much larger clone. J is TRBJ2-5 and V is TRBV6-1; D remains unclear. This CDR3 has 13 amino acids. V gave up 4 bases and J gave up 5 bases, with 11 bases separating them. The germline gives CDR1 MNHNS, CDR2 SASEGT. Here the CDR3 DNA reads TGTGCCAGCAGTGCAAGGGTTCATGAGACCCAGTACTTC. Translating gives CASSARVHETQYF.

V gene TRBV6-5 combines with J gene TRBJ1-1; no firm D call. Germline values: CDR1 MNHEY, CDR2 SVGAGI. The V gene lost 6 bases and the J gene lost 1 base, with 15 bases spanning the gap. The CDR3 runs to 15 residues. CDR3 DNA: TGTGCCAGCAGGAGCGCAGCAGAGAAGAACACTGAAGCTTTCTTT. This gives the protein CASRSAAEKNTEAFF.

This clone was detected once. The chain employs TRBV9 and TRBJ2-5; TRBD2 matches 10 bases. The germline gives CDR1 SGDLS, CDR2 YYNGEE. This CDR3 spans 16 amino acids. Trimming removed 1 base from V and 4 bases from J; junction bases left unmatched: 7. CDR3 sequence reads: CASSVRGLAGAETQYF. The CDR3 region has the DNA TGTGCCAGCAGCGTAAGGGGGCTAGCGGGAGCAGAGACCCAGTACTTC.

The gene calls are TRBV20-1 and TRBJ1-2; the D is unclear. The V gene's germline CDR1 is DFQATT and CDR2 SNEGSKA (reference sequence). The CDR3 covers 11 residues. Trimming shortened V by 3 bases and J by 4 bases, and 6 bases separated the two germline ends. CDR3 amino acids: CSASSAYGYTF. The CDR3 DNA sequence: TGCAGTGCTAGCAGCGCCTATGGCTACACCTTC.

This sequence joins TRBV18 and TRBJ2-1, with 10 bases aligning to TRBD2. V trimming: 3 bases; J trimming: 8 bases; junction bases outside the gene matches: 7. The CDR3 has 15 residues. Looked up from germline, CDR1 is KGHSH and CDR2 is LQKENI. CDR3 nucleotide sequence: TGTGCCAGCTCACCCGCGGGACTAGCGTCGGATGAGCAGTTCTTC. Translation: CASSPAGLASDEQFF.

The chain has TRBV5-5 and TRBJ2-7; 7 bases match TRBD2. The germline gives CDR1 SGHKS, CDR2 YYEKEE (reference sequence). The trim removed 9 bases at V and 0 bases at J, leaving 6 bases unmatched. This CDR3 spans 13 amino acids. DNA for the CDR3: TGTGCCACTGGGGGGGTTAGCTCCTACGAGCAGTACTTC. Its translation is CATGGVSSYEQYF.

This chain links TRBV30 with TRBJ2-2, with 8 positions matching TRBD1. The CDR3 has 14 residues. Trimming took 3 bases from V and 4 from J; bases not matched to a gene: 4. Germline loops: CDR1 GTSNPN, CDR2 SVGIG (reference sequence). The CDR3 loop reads CAWRAGQGTGELFF. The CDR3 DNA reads TGTGCCTGGAGAGCTGGACAGGGCACCGGGGAGCTGTTTTTT.

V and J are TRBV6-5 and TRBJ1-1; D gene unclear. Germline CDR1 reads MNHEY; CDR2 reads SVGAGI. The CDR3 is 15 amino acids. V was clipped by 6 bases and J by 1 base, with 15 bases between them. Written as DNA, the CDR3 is TGTGCCAGCAGGAGCGCAACAGAGAAGAACACTGAAGCTTTCTTT. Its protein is CASRSATEKNTEAFF.

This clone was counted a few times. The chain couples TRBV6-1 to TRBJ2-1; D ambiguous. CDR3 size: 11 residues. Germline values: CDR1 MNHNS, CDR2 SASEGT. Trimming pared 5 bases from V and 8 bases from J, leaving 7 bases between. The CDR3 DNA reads TGTGCCAGCAGTCCTCGGTATGAGCAGTTCTTC. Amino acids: CASSPRYEQFF.

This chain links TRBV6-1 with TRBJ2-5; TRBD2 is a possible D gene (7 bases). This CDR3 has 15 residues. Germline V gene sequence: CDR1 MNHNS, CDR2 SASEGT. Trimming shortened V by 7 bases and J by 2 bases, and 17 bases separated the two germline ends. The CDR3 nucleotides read TGTGCCAGCATTCCGGGGGGCGCGAGACAAGAGACCCAGTACTTC. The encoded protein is CASIPGGARQETQYF.

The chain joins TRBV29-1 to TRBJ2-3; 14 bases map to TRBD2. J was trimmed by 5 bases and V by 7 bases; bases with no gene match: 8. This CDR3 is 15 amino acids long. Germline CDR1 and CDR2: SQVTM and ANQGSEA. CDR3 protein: CSGRLAGGPGDTQYF. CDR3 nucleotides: TGCAGCGGCCGACTAGCGGGAGGGCCGGGAGATACGCAGTATTTT.

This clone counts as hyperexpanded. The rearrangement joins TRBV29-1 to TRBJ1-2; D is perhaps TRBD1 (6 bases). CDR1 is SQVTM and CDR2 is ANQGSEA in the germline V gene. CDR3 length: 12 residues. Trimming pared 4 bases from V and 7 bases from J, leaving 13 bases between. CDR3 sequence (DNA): TGCAGCGTTGGGGGAGGGGGATCTGGCTACACCTTC. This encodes CSVGGGGSGYTF.

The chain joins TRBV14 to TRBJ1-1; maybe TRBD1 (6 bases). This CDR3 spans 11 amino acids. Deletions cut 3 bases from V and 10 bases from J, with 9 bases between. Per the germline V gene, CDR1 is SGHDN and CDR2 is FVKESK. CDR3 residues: CASSQGGRAFF. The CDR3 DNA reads TGTGCCAGCAGCCAGGGGGGCAGAGCTTTCTTT.

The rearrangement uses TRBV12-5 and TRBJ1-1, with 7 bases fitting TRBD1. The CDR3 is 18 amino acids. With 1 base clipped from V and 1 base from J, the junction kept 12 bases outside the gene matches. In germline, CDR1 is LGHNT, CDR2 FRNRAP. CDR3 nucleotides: TGTGCTAGTGGTTTGGGAAGAAGAAGGGGACAGACGAACACTGAAGCTTTCTTT. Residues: CASGLGRRRGQTNTEAFF.

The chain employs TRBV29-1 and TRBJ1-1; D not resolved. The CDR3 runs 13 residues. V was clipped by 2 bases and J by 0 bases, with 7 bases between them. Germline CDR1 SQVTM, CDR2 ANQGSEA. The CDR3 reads CSVERLMNTEAFF. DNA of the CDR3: TGCAGCGTTGAACGGCTTATGAACACTGAAGCTTTCTTT.